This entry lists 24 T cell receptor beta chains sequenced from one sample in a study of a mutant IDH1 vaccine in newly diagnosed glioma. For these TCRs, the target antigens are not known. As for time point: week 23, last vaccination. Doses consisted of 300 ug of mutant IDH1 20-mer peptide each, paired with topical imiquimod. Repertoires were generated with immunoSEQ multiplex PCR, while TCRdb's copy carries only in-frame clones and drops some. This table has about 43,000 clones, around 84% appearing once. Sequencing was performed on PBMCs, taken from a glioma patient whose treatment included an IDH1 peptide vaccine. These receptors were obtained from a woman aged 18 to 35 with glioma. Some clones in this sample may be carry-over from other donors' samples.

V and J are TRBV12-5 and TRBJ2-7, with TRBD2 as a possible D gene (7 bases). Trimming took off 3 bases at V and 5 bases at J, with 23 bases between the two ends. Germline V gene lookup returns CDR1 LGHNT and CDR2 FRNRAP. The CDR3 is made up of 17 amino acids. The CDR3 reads CASGFGRLGGLQDEQYF. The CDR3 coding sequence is TGTGCTAGTGGTTTCGGCCGACTGGGGGGGCTGCAAGACGAGCAGTACTTC.

As DNA, the CDR3 is TGTGCCAGCAGTGGCTTGACGGCCAGCTCTGGAAACACCATATATTTT. Protein: CASSGLTASSGNTIYF. The chain carries TRBV2 and TRBJ1-3; unclear D gene. This CDR3 is built from 16 residues. Germline V gene data show CDR1 as SNHLY and CDR2 as FYNNEI. V was trimmed by 4 bases and J by 0 bases, leaving 13 bases between them.

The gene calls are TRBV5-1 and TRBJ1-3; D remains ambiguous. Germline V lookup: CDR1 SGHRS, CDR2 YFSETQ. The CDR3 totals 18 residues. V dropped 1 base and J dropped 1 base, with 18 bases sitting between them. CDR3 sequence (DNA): TGCGCCAGCAGCTTGTCGGGAAACTCTATTAGGTCTGGAAACACCATATATTTT. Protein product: CASSLSGNSIRSGNTIYF.

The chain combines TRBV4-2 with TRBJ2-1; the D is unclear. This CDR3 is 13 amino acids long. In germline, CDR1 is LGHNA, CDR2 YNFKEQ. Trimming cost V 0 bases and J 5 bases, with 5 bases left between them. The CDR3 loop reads CASSQEINNEQFF. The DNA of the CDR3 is TGTGCCAGCAGCCAAGAGATTAACAATGAGCAGTTCTTC.

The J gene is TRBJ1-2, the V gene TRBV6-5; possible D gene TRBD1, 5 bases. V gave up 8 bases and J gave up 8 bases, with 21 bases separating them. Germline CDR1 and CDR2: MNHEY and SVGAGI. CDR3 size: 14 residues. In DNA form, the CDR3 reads TGTGCCAGCTGGAAACCCCCCGGGGGGAAGGGCTACACCTTC. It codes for CASWKPPGGKGYTF.

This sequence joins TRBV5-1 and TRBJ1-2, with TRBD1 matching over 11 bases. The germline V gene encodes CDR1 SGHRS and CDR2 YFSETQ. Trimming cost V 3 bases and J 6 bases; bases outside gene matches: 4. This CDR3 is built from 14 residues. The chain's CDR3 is CASSSRDRGDGYTF. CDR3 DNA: TGCGCCAGCAGCTCCCGGGACAGGGGGGATGGCTACACCTTC. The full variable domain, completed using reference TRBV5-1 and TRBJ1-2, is KAGVTQTPRYLIKTRGQQVTLSCSPISGHRSVSWYQQTPGQGLQFLFEYFSETQRNKGNFPGRFSGRQFSNSRSEMNVSTLELGDSALYLCASSSRDRGDGYTFGSGTRLTVV.

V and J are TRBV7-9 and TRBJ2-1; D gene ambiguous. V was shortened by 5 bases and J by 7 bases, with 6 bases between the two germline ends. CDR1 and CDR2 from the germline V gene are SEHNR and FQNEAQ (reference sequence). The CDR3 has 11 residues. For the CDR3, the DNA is TGTGCCAGCAGCCGACAAAATGAGCAGTTCTTC. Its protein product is CASSRQNEQFF. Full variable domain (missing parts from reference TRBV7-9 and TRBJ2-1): DTGVSQNPRHKITKRGQNVTFRCDPISEHNRLYWYRQTLGQGPEFLTYFQNEAQLEKSRLLSDRFSAERPKGSFSTLEIQRTEQGDSAMYLCASSRQNEQFFGPGTRLTVL.

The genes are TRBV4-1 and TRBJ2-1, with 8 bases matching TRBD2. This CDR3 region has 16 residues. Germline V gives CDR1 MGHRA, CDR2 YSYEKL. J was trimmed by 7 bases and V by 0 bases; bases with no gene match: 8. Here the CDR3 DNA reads TGCGCCAGCAGCCAAGAGTTCGACGGGGGGGCAAATGAGCAGTTCTTC. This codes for CASSQEFDGGANEQFF.

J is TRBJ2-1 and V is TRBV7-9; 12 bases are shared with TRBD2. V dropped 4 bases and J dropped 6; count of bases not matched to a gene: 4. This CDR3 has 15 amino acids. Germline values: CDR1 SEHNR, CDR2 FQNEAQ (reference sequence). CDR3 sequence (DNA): TGTGCCAGCAGCTCTGGACTAGCGGGGTCCAATGAGCAGTTCTTC. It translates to CASSSGLAGSNEQFF.

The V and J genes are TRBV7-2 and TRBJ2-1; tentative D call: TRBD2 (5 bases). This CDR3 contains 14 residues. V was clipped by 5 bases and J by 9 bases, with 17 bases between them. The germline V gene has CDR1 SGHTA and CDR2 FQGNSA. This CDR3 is CASSPSPGSGEQFF. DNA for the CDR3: TGTGCCAGCAGCCCATCACCGGGGAGCGGTGAGCAGTTCTTC.

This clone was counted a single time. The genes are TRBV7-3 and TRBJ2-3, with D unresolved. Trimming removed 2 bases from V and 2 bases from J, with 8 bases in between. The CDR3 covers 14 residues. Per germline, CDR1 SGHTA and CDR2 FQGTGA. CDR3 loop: CASSLVGSTDTQYF. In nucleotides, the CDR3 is TGTGCCAGCAGCTTAGTGGGTTCCACAGATACGCAGTATTTT.

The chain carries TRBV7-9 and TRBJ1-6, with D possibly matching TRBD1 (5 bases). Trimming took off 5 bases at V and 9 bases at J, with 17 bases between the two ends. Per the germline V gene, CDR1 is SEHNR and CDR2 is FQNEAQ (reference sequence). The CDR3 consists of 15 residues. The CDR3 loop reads CASSPPGGEASPLHF. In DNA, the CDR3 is TGTGCCAGCAGCCCCCCCGGAGGGGAGGCTTCACCCCTCCACTTT.

CDR3 sequence: CASSRAGGAPAKNIQYF. The CDR3 DNA follows: TGTGCCAGCAGCCGCGCGGGGGGGGCCCCCGCCAAAAACATTCAGTACTTC. The gene calls are TRBV5-6 and TRBJ2-4, with 9 bases aligning to TRBD2. The V segment lost 4 bases and the J segment 1 base; nucleotides outside the gene matches: 9. The CDR3 has 17 amino acids. Germline loops: CDR1 SGHDT, CDR2 YYEEEE.

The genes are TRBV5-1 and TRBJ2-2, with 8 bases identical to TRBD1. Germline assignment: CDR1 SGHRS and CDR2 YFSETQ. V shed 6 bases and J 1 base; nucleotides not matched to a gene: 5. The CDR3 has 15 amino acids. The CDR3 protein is CASNPDRGNTGELFF. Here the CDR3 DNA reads TGCGCCAGCAACCCTGACAGGGGGAACACCGGGGAGCTGTTTTTT.

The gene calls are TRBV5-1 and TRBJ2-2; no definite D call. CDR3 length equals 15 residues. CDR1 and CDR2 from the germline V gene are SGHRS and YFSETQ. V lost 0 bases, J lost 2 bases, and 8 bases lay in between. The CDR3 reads CASSLEQPNTGELFF. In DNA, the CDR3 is TGCGCCAGCAGCTTGGAGCAACCTAACACCGGGGAGCTGTTTTTT. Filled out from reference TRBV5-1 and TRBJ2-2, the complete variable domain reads KAGVTQTPRYLIKTRGQQVTLSCSPISGHRSVSWYQQTPGQGLQFLFEYFSETQRNKGNFPGRFSGRQFSNSRSEMNVSTLELGDSALYLCASSLEQPNTGELFFGEGSRLTVL.

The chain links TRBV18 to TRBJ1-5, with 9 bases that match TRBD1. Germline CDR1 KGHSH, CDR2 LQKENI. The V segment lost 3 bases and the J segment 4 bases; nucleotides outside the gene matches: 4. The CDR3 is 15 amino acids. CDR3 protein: CASSPPGTGNQPQHF. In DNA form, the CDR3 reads TGTGCCAGCTCACCGCCAGGGACAGGGAATCAGCCCCAGCATTTT.

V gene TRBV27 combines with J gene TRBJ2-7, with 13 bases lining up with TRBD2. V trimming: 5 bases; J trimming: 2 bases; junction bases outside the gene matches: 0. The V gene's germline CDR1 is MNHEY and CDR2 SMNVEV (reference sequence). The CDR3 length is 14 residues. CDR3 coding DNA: TGTGCCAGCAGTACTAGCGGGAGGGCCTACGAGCAGTACTTC. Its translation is CASSTSGRAYEQYF.

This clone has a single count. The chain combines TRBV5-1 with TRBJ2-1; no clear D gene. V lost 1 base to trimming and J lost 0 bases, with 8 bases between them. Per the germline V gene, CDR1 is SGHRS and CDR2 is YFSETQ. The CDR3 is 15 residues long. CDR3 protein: CASSLPLGSYNEQFF. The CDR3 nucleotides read TGCGCCAGCAGCTTGCCCCTCGGCTCCTACAATGAGCAGTTCTTC.

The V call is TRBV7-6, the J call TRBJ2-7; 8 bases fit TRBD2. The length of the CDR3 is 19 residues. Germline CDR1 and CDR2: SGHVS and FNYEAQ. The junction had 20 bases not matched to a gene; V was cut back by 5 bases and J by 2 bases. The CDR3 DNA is TGTGCCAGCAGCCCCCGGGAGGGGACGAGAGAAGGACTACCCTACGAGCAGTACTTC. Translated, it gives CASSPREGTREGLPYEQYF.

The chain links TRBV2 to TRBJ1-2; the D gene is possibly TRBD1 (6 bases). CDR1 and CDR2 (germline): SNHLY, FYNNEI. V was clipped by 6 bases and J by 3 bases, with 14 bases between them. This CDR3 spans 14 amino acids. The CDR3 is CASSRTDLDYGYTF. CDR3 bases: TGTGCCAGCAGCCGGACAGATCTAGACTATGGCTACACCTTC.

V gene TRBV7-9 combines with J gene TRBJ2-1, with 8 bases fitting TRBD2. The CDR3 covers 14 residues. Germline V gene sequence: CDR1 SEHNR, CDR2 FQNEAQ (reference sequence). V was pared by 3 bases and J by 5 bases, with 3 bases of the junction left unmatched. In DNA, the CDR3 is TGTGCCAGCAGCTTGGAGCGGGGGAACAATGAGCAGTTCTTC. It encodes CASSLERGNNEQFF. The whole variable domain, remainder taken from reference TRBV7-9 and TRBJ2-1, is DTGVSQNPRHKITKRGQNVTFRCDPISEHNRLYWYRQTLGQGPEFLTYFQNEAQLEKSRLLSDRFSAERPKGSFSTLEIQRTEQGDSAMYLCASSLERGNNEQFFGPGTRLTVL.

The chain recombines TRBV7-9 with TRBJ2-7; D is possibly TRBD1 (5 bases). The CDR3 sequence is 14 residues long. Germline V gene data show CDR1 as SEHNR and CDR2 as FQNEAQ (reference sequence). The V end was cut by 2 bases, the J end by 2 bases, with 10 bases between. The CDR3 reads CASSLIGRAYEQYF. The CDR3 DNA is TGTGCCAGCAGCTTAATCGGCAGGGCCTACGAGCAGTACTTC.

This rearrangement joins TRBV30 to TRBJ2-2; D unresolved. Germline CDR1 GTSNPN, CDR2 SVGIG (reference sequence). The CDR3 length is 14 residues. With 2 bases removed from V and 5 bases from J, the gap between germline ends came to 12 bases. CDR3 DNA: TGTGCCTGGAGTCGAGGACGGTCAACCGGGGAGCTGTTTTTT. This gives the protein CAWSRGRSTGELFF. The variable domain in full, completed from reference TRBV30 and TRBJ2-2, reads SQTIHQWPATLVQPVGSPLSLECTVEGTSNPNLYWYRQAAGRGLQLLFYSVGIGQISSEVPQNLSASRPQDRQFILSSKKLLLSDSGFYLCAWSRGRSTGELFFGEGSRLTVL.

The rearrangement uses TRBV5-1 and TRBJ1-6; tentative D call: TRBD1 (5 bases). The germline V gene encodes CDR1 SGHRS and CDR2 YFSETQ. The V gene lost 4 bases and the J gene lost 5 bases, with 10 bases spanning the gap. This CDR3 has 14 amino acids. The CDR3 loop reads CASSRDGDNSPLHF. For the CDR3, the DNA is TGCGCCAGCAGCCGGGACGGCGATAATTCACCCCTCCACTTT.